A selection of T cell receptor beta chains follows, all from one sample in a study of T cell changes during pregnancy in multiple sclerosis. This table comes from immunoSEQ multiplex PCR, and its TCRdb copy is limited to in-frame clones, with some not included. The sample lists about 100,000 clones; around 93% were seen once. Sequenced material: peripheral blood, taken before pregnancy. Every receptor here comes from a female donor with multiple sclerosis, enrolled in a pregnancy study. CDR3s include the opening cysteine and the closing phenylalanine or tryptophan. A D gene is named only where the DNA matches it firmly.

V gene,D gene,J gene,CDR3 DNA,CDR3 protein
TRBV7-3,TRBD1,TRBJ1-2,TGTGCCAGCAGCTTGCTTCCGGGACAGGGCGGGAGTTCTGGCTACACCTTC,CASSLLPGQGGSSGYTF
TRBV9,TRBD2,TRBJ2-3,TGTGCCAGCAGCGTAACTAGCGGGATACGAAGCACAGATACGCAGTATTTT,CASSVTSGIRSTDTQYF
TRBV19,TRBD1,TRBJ1-1,TGTGCCAGTAGTATAGATCTCTGGGGACAGGGCCTAACCGAAGCTTTCTTT,CASSIDLWGQGLTEAFF
TRBV4-2,TRBD1,TRBJ2-3,TGTGCCAGCAGCCAAGGGGACAGGATCAGCACAGATACGCAGTATTTT,CASSQGDRISTDTQYF
TRBV27,TRBD2,TRBJ2-3,TGTGCCAGCAGTTCCCTTCCGGGAGGGCCAACAGATACGCAGTATTTT,CASSSLPGGPTDTQYF
TRBV30,.,TRBJ2-6,TGTGCCTGGAGTGTTCGAGGAGGATCTGGGGCCAACGTCCTGACTTTC,CAWSVRGGSGANVLTF
TRBV6-4,.,TRBJ2-2,TGTGCCAGCAGTGACTCGGTTAGCCGGGTCACCGGGGAGCTGTTTTTT,CASSDSVSRVTGELFF
TRBV27,.,TRBJ2-7,TGTGCCAGCAGTTTATCGCGAGGGTACGAGCAGTACTTC,CASSLSRGYEQYF
TRBV5-4,.,TRBJ2-7,TGTGCCAGCAGCCAGGAGGGCAACTCCTACGAGCAGTACTTC,CASSQEGNSYEQYF
TRBV5-1,TRBD2,TRBJ2-1,TGCGCCAGCAGCTTGGTCCTAGCGGGATCCCGCAATGAGCAGTTCTTC,CASSLVLAGSRNEQFF
TRBV10-1,TRBD1,TRBJ1-1,TGCGCCAGCAGCGACAGGGGAGGTAACACTGAAGCTTTCTTT,CASSDRGGNTEAFF
TRBV2,TRBD2,TRBJ2-1,TGTGCCAGCAGCCAACTCCGGACTAGCGGCTACAATGAGCAGTTCTTC,CASSQLRTSGYNEQFF
TRBV9,.,TRBJ2-5,TGTGCCAGCAGCGTAGTAGGGGTAGAGACCCAGTACTTC,CASSVVGVETQYF